The source of this TCR beta chain is a study of T cells after yellow fever vaccination. Study-level findings and limits: Clonotypes appearing in both CD4 and CD8 compartments existed, and their share was small.

TCRdb reprocessed the 5' RACE reads with MiXCR, giving one entry per CDR3 protein. The sample consists of 250,000 to 400,000 distinct CDR3 sequences, approximately 4% of them appearing once. This clonotype showed up just a few times. What it recognizes is unknown. Trimming pared 1 base from V and 7 bases from J, leaving 6 bases between. The CDR3 runs to 12 residues. Sequenced material: PBMCs, taken 15 days after the yellow fever booster vaccination. The genes are TRBV12-3 or TRBV12-4 and TRBJ2-3; no clear D. This TCR derives from a man in his late teens or twenties who received the YFV17D yellow fever vaccine. CDR3 loop: CASSLGVNTQYF. Written as DNA, the CDR3 is TGTGCCAGCAGTTTAGGGGTTAATACGCAGTATTTT.